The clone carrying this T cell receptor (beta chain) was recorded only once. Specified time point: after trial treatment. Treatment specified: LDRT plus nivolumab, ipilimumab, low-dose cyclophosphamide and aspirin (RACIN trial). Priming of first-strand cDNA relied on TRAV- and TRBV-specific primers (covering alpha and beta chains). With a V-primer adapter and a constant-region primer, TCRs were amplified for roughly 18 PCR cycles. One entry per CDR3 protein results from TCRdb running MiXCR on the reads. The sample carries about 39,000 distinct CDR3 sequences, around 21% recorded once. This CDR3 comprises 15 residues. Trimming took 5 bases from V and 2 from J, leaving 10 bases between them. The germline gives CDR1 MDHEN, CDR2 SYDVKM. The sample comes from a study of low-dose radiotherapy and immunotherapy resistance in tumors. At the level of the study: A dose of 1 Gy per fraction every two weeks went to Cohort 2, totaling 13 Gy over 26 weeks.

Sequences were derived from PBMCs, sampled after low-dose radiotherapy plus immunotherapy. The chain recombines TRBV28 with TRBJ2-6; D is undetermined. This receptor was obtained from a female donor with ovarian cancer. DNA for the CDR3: TGTGCCAGCAGTGAATCAGGAGCTGGGGCCAACGTCCTGACTTTC. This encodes CASSESGAGANVLTF. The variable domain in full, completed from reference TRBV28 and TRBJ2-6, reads DVKVTQSSRYLVKRTGEKVFLECVQDMDHENMFWYRQDPGLGLRLIYFSYDVKMKEKGDIPEGYSVSREKKERFSLILESASTNQTSMYLCASSESGAGANVLTFGAGSRLTVL.